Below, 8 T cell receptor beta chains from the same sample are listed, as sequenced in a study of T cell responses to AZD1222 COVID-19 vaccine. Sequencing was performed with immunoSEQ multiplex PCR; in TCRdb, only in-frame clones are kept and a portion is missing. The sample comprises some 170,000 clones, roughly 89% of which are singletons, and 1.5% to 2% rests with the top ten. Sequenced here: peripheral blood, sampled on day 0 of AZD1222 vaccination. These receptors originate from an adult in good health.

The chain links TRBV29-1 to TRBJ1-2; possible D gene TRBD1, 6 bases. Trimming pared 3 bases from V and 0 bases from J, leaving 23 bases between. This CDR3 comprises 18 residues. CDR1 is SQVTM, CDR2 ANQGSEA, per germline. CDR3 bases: TGCAGCGTTGACAAAGGGGGAACCACTTATCAAGCTAACTATGGCTACACCTTC. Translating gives CSVDKGGTTYQANYGYTF.

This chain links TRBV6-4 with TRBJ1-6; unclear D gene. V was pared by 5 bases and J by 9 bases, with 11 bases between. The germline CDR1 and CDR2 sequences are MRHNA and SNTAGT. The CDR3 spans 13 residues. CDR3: CASSKGSGSPLHF. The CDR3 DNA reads TGTGCCAGCAGTAAAGGGTCCGGTTCACCCCTCCACTTT.

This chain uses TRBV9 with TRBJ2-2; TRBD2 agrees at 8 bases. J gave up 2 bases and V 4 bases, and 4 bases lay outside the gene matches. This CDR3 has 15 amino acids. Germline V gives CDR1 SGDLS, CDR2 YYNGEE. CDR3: CASSPVAGNTGELFF. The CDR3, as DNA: TGTGCCAGCAGCCCTGTAGCGGGAAACACCGGGGAGCTGTTTTTT.

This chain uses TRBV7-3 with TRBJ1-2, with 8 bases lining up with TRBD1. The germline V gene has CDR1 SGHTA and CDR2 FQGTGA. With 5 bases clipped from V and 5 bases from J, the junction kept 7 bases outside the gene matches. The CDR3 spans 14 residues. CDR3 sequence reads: CASSPSDRAYGYTF. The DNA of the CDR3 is TGTGCCAGCAGCCCATCGGACAGGGCGTATGGCTACACCTTC.

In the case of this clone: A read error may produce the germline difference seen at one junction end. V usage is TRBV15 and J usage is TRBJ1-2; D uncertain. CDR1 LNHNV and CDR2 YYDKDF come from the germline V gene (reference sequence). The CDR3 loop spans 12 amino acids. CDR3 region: CATSRAMDGKSF. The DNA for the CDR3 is TGTGCCACCAGCAGGGCTATGGACGGTAAAAGCTTC.

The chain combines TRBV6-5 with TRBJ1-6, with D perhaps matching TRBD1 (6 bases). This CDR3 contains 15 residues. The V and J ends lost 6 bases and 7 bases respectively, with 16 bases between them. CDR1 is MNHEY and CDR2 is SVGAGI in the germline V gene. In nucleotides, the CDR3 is TGTGCCAGCAGATTTAACAGGGTCGGAAATTCACCCCTCCACTTT. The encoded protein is CASRFNRVGNSPLHF.

CDR3 DNA sequence: TGTGCCAGCAGGGACACTAGCGGGGGGGCAAGACGTACGCAGTATTTT. Its translation is CASRDTSGGARRTQYF. J is TRBJ2-3 and V is TRBV2, with 13 positions matching TRBD2. The ends lost 6 bases at V and 8 bases at J; junction bases unmatched: 11. Germline values: CDR1 SNHLY, CDR2 FYNNEI. The length of the CDR3 is 16 residues.

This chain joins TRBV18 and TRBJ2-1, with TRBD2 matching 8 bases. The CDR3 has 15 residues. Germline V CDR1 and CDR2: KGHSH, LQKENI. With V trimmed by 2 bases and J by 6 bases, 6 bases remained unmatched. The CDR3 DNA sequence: TGTGCCAGCTCACCAAACGGGGGGGCTATCAATGAGCAGTTCTTC. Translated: CASSPNGGAINEQFF.